Included here is one T cell receptor beta chain sequence, with context. This entry belongs to a study of STAT5B mutations in CD4+ large granular lymphocyte leukemia. The survey-level immunoSEQ assay was used. The protocol was immunoSEQ multiplex PCR, while the TCRdb copy is restricted to in-frame clones and leaves out a portion. The sample has 30,000 or so clones, about 89% seen once. The clonotype was recovered from a human donor in good health. Source material: CD4+ T cells from blood buffy coats.

DNA for the CDR3: TGTGCCAGCAGCTTTATTTTTGGCCCGGACTACGAGCAGTACTTC. It yields the protein CASSFIFGPDYEQYF. The chain is built from TRBV5-5 and TRBJ2-7; D is unresolved. The CDR3 contains 15 residues. Germline V lookup: CDR1 SGHKS, CDR2 YYEKEE (reference sequence). V lost 2 bases to trimming and J lost 3 bases, with 15 bases between them.